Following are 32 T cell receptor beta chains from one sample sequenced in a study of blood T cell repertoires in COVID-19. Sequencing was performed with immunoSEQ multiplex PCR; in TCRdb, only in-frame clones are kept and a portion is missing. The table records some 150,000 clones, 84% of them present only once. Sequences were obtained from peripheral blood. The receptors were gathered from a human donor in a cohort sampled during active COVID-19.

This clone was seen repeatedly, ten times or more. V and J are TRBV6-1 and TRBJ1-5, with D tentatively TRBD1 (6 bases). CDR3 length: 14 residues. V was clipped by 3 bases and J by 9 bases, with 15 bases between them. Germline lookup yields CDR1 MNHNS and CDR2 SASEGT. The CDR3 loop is CASSDLRGTRPQHF. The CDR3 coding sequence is TGTGCCAGCAGTGACCTGAGGGGGACCAGGCCCCAGCATTTT.

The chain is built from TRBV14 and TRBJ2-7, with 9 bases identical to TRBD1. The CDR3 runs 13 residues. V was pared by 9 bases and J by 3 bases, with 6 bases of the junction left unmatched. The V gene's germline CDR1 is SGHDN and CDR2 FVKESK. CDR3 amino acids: CASTGTGFYEQYF. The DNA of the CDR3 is TGTGCCAGTACCGGGACAGGGTTCTACGAGCAGTACTTC.

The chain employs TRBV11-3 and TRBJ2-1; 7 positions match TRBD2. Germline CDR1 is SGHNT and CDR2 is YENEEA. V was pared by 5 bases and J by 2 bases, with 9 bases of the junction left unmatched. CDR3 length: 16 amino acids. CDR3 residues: CASSEAGRSPYNEQFF. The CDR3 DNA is TGTGCCAGCAGCGAAGCGGGGCGAAGCCCCTACAATGAGCAGTTCTTC.

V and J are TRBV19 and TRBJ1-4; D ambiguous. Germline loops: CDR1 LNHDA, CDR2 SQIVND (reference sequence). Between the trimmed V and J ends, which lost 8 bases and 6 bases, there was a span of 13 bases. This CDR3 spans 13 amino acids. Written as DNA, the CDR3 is TGTGCCAGTCGAGCGCTCATGGATGAAAAACTGTTTTTT. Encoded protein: CASRALMDEKLFF.

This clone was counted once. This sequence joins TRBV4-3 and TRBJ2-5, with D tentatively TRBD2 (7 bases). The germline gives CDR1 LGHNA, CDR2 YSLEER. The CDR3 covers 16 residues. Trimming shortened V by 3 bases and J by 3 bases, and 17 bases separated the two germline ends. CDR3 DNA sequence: TGCGCCAGCAGCCATAGCGGGCGAGGGGGAAAAGAGACCCAGTACTTC. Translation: CASSHSGRGGKETQYF.

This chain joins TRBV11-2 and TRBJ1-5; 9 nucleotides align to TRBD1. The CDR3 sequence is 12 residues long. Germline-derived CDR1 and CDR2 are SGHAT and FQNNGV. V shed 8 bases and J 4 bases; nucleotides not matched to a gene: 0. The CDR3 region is CASGTGNQPQHF. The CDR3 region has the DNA TGTGCCAGCGGGACAGGGAATCAGCCCCAGCATTTT.

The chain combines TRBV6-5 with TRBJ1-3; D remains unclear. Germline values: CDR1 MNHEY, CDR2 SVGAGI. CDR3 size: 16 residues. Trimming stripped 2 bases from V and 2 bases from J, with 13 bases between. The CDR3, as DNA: TGTGCCAGCAGTTACCAGGCCGCAATTACTGGAAACACCATATATTTT. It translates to CASSYQAAITGNTIYF.

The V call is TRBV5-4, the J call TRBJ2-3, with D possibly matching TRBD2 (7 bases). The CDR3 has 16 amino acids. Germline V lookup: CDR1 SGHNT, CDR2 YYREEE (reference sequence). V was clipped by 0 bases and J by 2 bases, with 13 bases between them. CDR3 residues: CASSLVGGAFTDTQYF. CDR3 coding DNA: TGTGCCAGCAGCTTGGTTGGGGGGGCCTTCACAGATACGCAGTATTTT.

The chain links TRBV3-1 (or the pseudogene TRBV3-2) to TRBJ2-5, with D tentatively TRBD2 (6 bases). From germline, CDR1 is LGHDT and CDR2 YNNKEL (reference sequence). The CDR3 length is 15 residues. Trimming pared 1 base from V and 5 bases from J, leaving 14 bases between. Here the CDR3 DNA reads TGTGCCAGCAGCCAAGGGCCCGCCGGGGGTGAGACCCAGTACTTC. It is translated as CASSQGPAGGETQYF.

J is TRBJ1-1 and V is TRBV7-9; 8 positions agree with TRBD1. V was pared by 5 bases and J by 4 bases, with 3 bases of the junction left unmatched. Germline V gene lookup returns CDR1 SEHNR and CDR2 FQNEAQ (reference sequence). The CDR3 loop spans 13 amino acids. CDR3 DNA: TGTGCCAGCAGCGCACAGGGGGGCACTGAAGCTTTCTTT. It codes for CASSAQGGTEAFF.

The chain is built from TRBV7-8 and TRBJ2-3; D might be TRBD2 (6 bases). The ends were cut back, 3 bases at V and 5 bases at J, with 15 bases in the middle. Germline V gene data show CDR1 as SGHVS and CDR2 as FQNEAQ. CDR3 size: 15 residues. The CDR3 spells CASSLTRLSKDTQYF. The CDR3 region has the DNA TGTGCCAGCAGCTTGACTAGACTCTCGAAAGATACGCAGTATTTT.

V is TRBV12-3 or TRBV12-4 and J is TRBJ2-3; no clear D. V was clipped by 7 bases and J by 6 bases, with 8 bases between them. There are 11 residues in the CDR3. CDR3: CASTKMDTQYF. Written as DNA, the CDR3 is TGTGCCAGCACTAAGATGGATACGCAGTATTTT.

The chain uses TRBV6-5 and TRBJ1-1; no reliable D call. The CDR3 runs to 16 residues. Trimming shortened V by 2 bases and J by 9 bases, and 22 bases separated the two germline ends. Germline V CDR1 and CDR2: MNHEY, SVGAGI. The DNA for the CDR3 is TGTGCCAGCAGTTACCTGGCCCGGGAGGGCGAGCGTCAAGCTTTCTTT. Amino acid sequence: CASSYLAREGERQAFF.

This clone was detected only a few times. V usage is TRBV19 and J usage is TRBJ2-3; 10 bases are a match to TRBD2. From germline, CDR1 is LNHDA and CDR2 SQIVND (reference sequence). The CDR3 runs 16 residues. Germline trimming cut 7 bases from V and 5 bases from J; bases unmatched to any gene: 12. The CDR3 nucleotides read TGTGCCAGTAAAGCGGCTAGCGGGGGCAGGGGAGATACGCAGTATTTT. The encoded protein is CASKAASGGRGDTQYF.

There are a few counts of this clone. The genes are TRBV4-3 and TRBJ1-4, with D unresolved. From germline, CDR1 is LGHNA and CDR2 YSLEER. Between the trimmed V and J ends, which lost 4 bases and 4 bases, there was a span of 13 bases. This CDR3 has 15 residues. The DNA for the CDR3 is TGCGCCAGCAGCCGGGTAGCGGGGAATAATGAAAAACTGTTTTTT. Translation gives CASSRVAGNNEKLFF.

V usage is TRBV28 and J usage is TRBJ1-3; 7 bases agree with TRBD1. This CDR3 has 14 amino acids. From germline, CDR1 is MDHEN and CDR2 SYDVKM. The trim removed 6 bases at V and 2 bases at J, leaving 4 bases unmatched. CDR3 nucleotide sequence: TGTGCCAGCAGCTCGCAGGGGGCTGGAAACACCATATATTTT. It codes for CASSSQGAGNTIYF.

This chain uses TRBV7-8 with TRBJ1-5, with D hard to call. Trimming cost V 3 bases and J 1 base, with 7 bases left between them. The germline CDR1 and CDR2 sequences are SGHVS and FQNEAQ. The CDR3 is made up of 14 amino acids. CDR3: CASSFSLSNQPQHF. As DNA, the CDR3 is TGTGCCAGCAGCTTTAGCCTGAGCAATCAGCCCCAGCATTTT.

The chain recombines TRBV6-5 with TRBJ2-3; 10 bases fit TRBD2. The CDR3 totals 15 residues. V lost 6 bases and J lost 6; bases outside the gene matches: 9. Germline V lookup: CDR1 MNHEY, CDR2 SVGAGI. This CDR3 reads CASRPSGGAGDTQYF. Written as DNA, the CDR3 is TGTGCCAGCAGGCCAAGCGGGGGGGCCGGGGATACGCAGTATTTT.

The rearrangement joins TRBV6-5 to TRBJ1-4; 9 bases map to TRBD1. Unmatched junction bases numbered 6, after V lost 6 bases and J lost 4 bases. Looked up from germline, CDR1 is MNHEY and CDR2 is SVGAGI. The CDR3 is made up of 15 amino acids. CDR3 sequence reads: CASRQGAVGNEKLFF. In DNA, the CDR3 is TGTGCCAGCAGACAGGGGGCGGTGGGTAATGAAAAACTGTTTTTT.

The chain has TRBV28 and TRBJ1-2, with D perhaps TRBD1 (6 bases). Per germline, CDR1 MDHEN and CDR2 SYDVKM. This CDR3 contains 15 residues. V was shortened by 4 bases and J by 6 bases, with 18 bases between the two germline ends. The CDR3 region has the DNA TGTGCCAGCAGTTATAGGCGCGGGGGGCGGGATGGCTACACCTTC. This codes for CASSYRRGGRDGYTF.

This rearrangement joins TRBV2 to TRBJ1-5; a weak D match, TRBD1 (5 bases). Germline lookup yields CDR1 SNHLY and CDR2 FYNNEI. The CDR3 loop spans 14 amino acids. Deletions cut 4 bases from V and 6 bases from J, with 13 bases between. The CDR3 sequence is CASSVTGGSQPQHF. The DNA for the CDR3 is TGTGCCAGCAGTGTGACCGGGGGGAGTCAGCCCCAGCATTTT.

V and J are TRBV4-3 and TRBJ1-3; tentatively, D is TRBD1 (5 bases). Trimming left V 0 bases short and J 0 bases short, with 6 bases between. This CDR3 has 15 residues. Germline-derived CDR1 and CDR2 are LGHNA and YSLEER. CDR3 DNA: TGCGCCAGCAGCCAAGATCAGGGCTCTGGAAACACCATATATTTT. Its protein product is CASSQDQGSGNTIYF.

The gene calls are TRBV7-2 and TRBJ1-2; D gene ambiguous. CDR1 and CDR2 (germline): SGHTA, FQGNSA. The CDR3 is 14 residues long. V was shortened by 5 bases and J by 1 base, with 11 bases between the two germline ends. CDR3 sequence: CASSPETGNYGYTF. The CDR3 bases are TGTGCCAGCAGCCCGGAGACGGGTAACTATGGCTACACCTTC. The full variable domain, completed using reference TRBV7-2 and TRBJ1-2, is GAGVSQSPSNKVTEKGKDVELRCDPISGHTALYWYRQSLGQGLEFLIYFQGNSAPDKSGLPSDRFSAERTGGSVSTLTIQRTQQEDSAVYLCASSPETGNYGYTFGSGTRLTVV.

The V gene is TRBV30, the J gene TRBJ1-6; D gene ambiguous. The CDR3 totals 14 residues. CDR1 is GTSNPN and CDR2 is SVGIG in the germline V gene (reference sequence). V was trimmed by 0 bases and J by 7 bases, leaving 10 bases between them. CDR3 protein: CAWSVGSANSPLHF. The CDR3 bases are TGTGCCTGGAGTGTTGGGTCAGCGAATTCACCCCTCCACTTT.

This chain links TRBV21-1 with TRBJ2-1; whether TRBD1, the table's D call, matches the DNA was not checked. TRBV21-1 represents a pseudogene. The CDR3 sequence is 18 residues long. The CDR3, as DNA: TGTGCCAGCAGCAAACAAGTTCTGGGCCTTCGAGGGGGCAATGAGCAGTTCTTC. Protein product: CASSKQVLGLRGGNEQFF.

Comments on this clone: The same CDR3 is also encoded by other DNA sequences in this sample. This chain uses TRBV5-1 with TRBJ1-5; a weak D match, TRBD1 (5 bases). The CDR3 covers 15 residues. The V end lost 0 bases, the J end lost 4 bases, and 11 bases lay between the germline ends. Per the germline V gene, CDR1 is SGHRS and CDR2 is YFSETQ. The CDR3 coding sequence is TGCGCCAGCAGCTTGGGTCAGGGCCTAAATCAGCCCCAGCATTTT. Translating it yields CASSLGQGLNQPQHF.

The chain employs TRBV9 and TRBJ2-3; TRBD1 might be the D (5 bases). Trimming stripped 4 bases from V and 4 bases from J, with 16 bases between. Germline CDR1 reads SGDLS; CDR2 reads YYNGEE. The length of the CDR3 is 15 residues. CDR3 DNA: TGTGCCAGCAGCCCAGCTAGGGGTAGGGCAGATACGCAGTATTTT. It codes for CASSPARGRADTQYF.

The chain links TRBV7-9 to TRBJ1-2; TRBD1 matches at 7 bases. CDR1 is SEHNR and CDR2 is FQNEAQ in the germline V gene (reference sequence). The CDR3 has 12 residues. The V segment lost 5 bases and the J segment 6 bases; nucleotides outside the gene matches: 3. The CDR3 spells CASSDQGDGYTF. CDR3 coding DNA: TGTGCCAGCAGCGATCAGGGGGATGGCTACACCTTC.

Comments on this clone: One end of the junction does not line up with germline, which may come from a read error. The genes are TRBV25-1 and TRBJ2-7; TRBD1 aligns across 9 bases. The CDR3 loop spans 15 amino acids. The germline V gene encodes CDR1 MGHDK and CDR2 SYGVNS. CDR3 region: CTSKKGTGPAYEQYF. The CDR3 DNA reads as TGTACCAGCAAAAAGGGGACAGGGCCTGCCTACGAGCAGTACTTC.

CDR3 sequence: CASSQGTGDNEQFF. CDR3 bases: TGTGCCAGCAGCCAAGGGACAGGAGACAATGAGCAGTTCTTC. The chain employs TRBV4-2 and TRBJ2-1; 7 bases match TRBD1. J lost 5 bases, V lost 1 base, and 2 bases had no gene match. The CDR3 extends over 14 amino acids. The germline V gene encodes CDR1 LGHNA and CDR2 YNFKEQ.

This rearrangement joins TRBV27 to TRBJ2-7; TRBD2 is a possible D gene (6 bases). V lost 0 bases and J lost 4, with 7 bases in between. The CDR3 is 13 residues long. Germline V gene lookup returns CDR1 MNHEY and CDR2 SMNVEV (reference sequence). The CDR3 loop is CASSLSGGYEQYF. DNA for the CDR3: TGTGCCAGCAGTTTATCGGGGGGTTACGAGCAGTACTTC.

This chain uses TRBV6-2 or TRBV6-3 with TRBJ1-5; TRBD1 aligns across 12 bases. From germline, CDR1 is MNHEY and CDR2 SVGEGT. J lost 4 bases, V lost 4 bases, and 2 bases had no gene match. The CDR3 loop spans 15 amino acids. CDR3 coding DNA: TGTGCCAGCAGTTGGGGACAGGGGGCGAATCAGCCCCAGCATTTT. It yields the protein CASSWGQGANQPQHF.